The present TCR beta chain was sequenced within a study of molecular identifiers for immune sequencing clone quantification. TCRdb ran MiXCR on the PCR reads and lists one entry per CDR3 protein. The table includes around 470,000 distinct CDR3 sequences, about 26% detected once. Notes on this clonotype: Its antigen is currently unknown.

Sorting recovered naive CD8 T cells on a CD8+CD4-CCR7+CD45RA+ profile. The V and J ends lost 5 bases and 7 bases respectively, with 6 bases between them. This CDR3 spans 11 amino acids. Germline CDR1 MDHEN, CDR2 SYDVKM. Study-level findings and limits: Should identical TCR molecules share a barcode, the sizes of highly expanded clones could be underestimated. Whereas clones above 20 RNA copies held under 1% of naive-cell molecules, they held over 97% of effector molecules.

The source material was naive CD8+ T cells from blood, with Jurkat cell RNA spiked in. Described subset: FACS-sorted CD8+CD4-CCR7+CD45RA+ naive T cells. The rearrangement links TRBV28 to TRBJ1-5; D remains ambiguous. The sequence was obtained from a human donor in good health. Some libraries in this study had Jurkat cell RNA spiked in. The CDR3 DNA sequence: TGTGCCAGCAGTCGTAGCCAGCCCCAGCATTTT. Protein: CASSRSQPQHF. Combining the CDR3 with reference TRBV28 and TRBJ1-5 gives the whole variable domain DVKVTQSSRYLVKRTGEKVFLECVQDMDHENMFWYRQDPGLGLRLIYFSYDVKMKEKGDIPEGYSVSREKKERFSLILESASTNQTSMYLCASSRSQPQHFGDGTRLSIL.